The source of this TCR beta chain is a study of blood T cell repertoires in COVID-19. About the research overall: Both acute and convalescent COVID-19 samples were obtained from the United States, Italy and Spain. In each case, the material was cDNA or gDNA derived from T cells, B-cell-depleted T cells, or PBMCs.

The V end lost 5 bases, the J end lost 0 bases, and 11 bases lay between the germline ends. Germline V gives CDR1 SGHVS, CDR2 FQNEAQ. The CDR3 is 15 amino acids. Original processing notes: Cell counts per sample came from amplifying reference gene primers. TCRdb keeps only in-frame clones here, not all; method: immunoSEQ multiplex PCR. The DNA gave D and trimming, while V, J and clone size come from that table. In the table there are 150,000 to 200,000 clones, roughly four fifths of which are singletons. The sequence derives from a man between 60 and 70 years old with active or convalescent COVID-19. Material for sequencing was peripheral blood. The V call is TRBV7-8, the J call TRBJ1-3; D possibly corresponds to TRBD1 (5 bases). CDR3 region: CASSATVNSGNTIYF. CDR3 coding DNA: TGTGCCAGCAGCGCGACAGTCAACTCTGGAAACACCATATATTTT.